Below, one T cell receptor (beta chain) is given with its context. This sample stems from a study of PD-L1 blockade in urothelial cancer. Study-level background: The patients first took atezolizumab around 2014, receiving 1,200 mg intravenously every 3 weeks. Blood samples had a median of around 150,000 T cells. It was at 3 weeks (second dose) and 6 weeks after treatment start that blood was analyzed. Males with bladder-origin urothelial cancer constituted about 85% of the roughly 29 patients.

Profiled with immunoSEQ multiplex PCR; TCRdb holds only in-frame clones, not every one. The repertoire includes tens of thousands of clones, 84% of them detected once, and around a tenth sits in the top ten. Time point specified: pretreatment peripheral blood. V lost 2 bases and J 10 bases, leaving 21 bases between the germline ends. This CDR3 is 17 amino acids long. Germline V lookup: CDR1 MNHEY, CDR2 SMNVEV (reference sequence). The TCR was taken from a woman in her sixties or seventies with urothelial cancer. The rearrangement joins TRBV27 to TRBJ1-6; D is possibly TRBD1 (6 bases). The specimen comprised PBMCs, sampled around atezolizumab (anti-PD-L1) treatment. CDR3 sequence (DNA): TGTGCCAGCAGTTTACTCTCTGGCGCCAGGGGACAATCACCCCTCCACTTT. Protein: CASSLLSGARGQSPLHF.